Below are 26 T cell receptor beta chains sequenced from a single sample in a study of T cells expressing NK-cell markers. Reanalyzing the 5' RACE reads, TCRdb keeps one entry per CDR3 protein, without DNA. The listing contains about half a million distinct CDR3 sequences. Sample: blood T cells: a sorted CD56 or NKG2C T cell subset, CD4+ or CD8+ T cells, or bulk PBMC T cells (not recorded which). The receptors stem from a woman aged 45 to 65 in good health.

CDR3 amino acids: CASSSRQVFSYNEQFF. The chain uses TRBV4-1 and TRBJ2-1. Per the germline V gene, CDR1 is MGHRA and CDR2 is YSYEKL. The length of the CDR3 is 16 residues.

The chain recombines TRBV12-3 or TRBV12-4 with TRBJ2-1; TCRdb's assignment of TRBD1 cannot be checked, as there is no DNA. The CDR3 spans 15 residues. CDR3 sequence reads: CASSHTPISYNEQFF.

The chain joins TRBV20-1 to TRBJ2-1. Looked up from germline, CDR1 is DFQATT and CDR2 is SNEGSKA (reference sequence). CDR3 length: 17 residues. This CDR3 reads CSARDLTGRHIYNEQFF.

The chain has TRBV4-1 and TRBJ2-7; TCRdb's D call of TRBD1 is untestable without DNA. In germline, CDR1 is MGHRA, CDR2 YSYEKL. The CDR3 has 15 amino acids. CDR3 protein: CASSQGVAGPYEQYF.

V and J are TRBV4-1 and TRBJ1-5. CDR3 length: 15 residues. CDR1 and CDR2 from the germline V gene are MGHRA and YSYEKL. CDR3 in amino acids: CASSHQGHSNQPQHF.

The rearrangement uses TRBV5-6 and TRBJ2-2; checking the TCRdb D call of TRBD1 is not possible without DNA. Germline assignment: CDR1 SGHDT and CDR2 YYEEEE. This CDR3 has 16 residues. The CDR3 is CASSRPHRANTGELFF.

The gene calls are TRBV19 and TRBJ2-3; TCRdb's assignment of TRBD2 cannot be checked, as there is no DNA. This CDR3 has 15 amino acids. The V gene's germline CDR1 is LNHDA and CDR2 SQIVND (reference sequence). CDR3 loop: CASRASVSSTDTQYF.

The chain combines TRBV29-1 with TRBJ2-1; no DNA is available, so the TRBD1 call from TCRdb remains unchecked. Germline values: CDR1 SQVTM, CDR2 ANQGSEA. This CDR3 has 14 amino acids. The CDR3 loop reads CSVTGQGERGGLFF.

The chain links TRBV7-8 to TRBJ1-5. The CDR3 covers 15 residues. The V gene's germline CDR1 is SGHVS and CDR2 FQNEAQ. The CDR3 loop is CASSPEGQRGQPQHF. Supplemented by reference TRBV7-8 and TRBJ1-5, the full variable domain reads GAGVSQSPRYKVAKRGQDVALRCDPISGHVSLFWYQQALGQGPEFLTYFQNEAQLDKSGLPSDRFFAERPEGSVSTLKIQRTQQEDSAVYLCASSPEGQRGQPQHFGDGTRLSIL.

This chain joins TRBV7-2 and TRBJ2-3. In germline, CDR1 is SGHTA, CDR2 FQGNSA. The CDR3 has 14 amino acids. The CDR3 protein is CASSFSSNTDTQYF.

CDR3 sequence: CASSLASGDEQYF. The chain joins TRBV27 to TRBJ2-7; TCRdb picks TRBD1, but there is no DNA to check that call. The germline V gene encodes CDR1 MNHEY and CDR2 SMNVEV (reference sequence). The CDR3 contains 13 residues.

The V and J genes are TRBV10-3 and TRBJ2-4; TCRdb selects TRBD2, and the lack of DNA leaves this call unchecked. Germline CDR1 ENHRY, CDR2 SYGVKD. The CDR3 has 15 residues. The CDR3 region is CAISPSGGAKNIQYF.

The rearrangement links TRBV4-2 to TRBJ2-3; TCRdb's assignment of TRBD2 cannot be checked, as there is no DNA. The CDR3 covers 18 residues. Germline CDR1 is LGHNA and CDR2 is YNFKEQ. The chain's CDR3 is CASSQEGRAGAHTDTQYF.

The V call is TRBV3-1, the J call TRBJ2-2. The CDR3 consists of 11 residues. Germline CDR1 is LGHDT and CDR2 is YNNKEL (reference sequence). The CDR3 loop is CASSQTGELFF.

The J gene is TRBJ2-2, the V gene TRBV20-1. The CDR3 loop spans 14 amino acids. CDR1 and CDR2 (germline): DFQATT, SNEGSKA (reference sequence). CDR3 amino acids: CSARGVNSLGELFF.

The chain's CDR3 is CASSAIGFSYNEQFF. The V call is TRBV11-2, the J call TRBJ2-1. The CDR3 has 15 amino acids. The V gene's germline CDR1 is SGHAT and CDR2 FQNNGV. Complete variable domain (other parts from reference TRBV11-2 and TRBJ2-1): EAGVAQSPRYKIIEKRQSVAFWCNPISGHATLYWYQQILGQGPKLLIQFQNNGVVDDSQLPKDRFSAERLKGVDSTLKIQPAKLEDSAVYLCASSAIGFSYNEQFFGPGTRLTVL.

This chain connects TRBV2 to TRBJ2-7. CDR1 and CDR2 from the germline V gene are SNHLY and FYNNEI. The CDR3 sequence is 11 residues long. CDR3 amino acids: CASRFGYEQYF.

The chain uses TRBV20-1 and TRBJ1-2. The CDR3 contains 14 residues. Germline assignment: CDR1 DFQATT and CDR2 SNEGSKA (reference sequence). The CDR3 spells CSARDPTAIYGYTF.

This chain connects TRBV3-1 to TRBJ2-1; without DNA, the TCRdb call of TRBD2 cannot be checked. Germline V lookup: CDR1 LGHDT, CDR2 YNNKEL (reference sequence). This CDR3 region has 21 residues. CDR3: CASSQGLRHRREGGAYNEQFF.

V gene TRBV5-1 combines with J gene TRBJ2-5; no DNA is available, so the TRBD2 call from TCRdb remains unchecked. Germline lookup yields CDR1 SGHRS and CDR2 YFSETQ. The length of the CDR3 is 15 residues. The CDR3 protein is CASSLGGRTQETQYF.

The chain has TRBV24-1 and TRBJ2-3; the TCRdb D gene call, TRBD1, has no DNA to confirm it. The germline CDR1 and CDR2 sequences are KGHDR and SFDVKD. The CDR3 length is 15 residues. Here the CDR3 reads CATSESGTSVNTQYF.

This chain's CDR3 is CASSASWAGADNEQFF. The chain carries TRBV6-5 and TRBJ2-1; TCRdb returns TRBD2, unconfirmable since there is no DNA. The CDR3 has 16 residues. The germline V gene has CDR1 MNHEY and CDR2 SVGAGI.

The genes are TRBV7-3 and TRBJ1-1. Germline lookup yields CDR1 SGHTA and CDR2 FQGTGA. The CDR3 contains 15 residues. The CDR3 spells CASSLEGRVGTEAFF.

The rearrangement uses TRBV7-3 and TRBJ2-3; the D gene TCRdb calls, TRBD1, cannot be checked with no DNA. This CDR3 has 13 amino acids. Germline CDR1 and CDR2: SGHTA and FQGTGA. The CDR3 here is CASSFSPWDTQYF.

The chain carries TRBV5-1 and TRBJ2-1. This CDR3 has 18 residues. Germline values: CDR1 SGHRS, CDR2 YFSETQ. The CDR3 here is CASSWGVRSESSYNEQFF.

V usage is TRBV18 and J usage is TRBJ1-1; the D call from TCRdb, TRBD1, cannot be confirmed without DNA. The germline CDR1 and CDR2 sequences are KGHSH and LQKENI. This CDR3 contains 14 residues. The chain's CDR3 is CASSTIQGYTEAFF.